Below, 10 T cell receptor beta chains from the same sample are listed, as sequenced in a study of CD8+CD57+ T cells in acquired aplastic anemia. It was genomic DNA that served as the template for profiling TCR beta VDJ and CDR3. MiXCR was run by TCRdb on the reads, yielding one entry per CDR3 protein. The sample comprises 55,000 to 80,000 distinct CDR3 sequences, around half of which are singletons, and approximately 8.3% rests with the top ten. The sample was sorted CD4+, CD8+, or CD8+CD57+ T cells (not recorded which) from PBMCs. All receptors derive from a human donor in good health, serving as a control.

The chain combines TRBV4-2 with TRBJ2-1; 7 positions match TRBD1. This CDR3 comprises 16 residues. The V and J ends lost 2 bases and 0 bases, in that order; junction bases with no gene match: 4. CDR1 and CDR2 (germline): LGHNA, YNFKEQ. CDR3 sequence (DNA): TGTGCCAGCAGCCAACGACAGGGTAGCTCCTACAATGAGCAGTTCTTC. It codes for CASSQRQGSSYNEQFF.

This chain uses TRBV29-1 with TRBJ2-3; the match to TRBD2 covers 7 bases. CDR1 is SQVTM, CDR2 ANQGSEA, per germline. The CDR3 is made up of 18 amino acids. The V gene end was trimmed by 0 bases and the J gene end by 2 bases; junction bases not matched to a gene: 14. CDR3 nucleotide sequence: TGCAGCGTTGAAGAGGGCCTAGCGGCTAGCGGAAACACAGATACGCAGTATTTT. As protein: CSVEEGLAASGNTDTQYF.

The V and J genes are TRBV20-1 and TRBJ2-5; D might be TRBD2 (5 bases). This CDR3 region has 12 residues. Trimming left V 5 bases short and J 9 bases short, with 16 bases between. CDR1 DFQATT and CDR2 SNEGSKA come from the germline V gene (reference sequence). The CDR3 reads CSAAEPPGAQYF. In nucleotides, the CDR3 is TGCAGTGCTGCGGAACCGCCCGGGGCCCAGTACTTC.

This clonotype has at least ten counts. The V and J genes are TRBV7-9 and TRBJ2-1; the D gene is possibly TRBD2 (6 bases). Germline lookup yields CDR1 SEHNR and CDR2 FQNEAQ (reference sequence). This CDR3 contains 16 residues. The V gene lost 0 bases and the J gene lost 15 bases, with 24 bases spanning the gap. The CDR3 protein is CASSLAETGEEGMVFF. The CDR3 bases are TGTGCCAGCAGCTTAGCAGAGACCGGGGAGGAAGGGATGGTGTTCTTC. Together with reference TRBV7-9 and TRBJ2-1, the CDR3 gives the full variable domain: DTGVSQNPRHKITKRGQNVTFRCDPISEHNRLYWYRQTLGQGPEFLTYFQNEAQLEKSRLLSDRFSAERPKGSFSTLEIQRTEQGDSAMYLCASSLAETGEEGMVFFGPGTRLTVL.

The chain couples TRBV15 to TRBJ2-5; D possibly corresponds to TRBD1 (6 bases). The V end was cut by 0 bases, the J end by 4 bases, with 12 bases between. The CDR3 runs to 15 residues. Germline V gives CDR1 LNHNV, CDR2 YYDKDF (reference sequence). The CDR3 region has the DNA TGTGCCACCAGCAGAGATTCAGGGGAAGTAGAGACCCAGTACTTC. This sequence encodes CATSRDSGEVETQYF.

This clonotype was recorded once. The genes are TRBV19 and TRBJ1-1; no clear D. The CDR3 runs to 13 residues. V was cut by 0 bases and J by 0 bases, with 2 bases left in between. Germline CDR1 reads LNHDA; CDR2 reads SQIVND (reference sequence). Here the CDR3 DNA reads TGTGCCAGTAGTATAGAGGTGAACACTGAAGCTTTCTTT. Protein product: CASSIEVNTEAFF.

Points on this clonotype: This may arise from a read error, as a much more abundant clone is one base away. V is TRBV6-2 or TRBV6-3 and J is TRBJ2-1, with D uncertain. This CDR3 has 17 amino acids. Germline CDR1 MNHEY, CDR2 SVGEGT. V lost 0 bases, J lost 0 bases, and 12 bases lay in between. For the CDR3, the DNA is TGTGCCAGCAGTTACTCGATCATCAGCCCCTCCTACAATGAGCAGTTCTTC. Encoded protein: CASSYSIISPSYNEQFF.

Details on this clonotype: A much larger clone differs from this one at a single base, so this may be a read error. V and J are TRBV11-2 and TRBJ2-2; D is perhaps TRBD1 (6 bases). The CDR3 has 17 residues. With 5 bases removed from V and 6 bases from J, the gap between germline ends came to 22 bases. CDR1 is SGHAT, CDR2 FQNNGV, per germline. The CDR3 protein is CASSRGVQGSFSGELFF. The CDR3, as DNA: TGTGCCAGCAGCCGAGGTGTGCAGGGGTCGTTCTCCGGGGAGCTGTTTTTT.

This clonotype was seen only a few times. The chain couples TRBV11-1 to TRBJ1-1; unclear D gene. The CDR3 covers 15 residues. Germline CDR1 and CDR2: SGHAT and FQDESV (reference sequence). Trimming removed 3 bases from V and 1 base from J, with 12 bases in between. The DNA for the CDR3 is TGTGCCAGCAGCTTTCGTCTTGGGCGGAACACTGAAGCTTTCTTT. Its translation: CASSFRLGRNTEAFF. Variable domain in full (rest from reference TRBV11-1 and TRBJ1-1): EAEVAQSPRYKITEKSQAVAFWCDPISGHATLYWYRQILGQGPELLVQFQDESVVDDSQLPKDRFSAERLKGVDSTLKIQPAELGDSAMYLCASSFRLGRNTEAFFGQGTRLTVV.

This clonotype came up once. As DNA, the CDR3 is TGCAGTGCCAACACAGGGCCGAACACTGAAGCTTTCTTT. This gives the protein CSANTGPNTEAFF. The J gene is TRBJ1-1, the V gene TRBV20-1, with a possible D match to TRBD1 (6 bases). The CDR3 totals 13 residues. Germline-derived CDR1 and CDR2 are DFQATT and SNEGSKA (reference sequence). V shed 6 bases and J shed 1 base, with 12 bases lying between them.